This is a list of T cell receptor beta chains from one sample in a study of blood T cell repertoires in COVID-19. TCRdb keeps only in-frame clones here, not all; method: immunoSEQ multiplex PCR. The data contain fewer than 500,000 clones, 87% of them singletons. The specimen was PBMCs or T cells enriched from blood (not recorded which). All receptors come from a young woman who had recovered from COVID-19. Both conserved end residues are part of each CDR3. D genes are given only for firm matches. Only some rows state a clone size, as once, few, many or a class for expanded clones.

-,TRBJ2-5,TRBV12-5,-,TGTGCTAGTGGTCTACGAACGGGTTCACAAGAGACCCAGTACTTC,CASGLRTGSQETQYF
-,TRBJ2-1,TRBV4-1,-,TGCGCCAGCAGCCGCGGGACTGACTACAATGAGCAGTTCTTC,CASSRGTDYNEQFF
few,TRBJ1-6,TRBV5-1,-,TGCGCCAGCAGCGTCCAAACGGGGGGCGGGAATTCACCCCTCCACTTT,CASSVQTGGGNSPLHF
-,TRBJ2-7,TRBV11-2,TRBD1,TGTGCCAGCAGCTTAGCAGGGGGCCGCACCTACGAGCAGTACTTC,CASSLAGGRTYEQYF
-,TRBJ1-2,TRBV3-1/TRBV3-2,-,TGTGCCAGCAGCCAAGTCAGGGACTATGGCTACACCTTC,CASSQVRDYGYTF
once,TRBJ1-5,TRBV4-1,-,TGCGCCAGCAGCCAAGTACGGGGGAATCTGGATCAGCCCCAGCATTTT,CASSQVRGNLDQPQHF
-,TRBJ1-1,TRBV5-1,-,TGCGCCAGCAGCTTGGGGACAGCATTCAACACTGAAGCTTTCTTT,CASSLGTAFNTEAFF
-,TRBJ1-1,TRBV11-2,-,TGTGCCAGCAGCTTAAGGGGGAACACTGAAGCTTTCTTT,CASSLRGNTEAFF
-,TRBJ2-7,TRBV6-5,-,TGTGCCAGCCTAGAGCGATCCAACTCCTACGAGCAGTACTTC,CASLERSNSYEQYF
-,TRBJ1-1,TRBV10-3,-,TGTGCCATCAGTGACTTCCCGACAGCGAACACTGAAGCTTTCTTT,CAISDFPTANTEAFF
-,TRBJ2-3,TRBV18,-,TGTGCCAGCTCACCCGAGGGCCTAAGCACAGATACGCAGTATTTT,CASSPEGLSTDTQYF
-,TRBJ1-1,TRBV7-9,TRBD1,TGTGCCAGCAGCCCTACAGGGGCGCGCGAAGCTTTCTTT,CASSPTGAREAFF
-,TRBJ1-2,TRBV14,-,TGTGCCAGCAGCCAAGATCTTGGGGGCGGCTACACCTTC,CASSQDLGGGYTF
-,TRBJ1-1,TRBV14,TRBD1,TGTGCCAGCAGCCTAAACTTGGGACAGGGGTATACTGAAGCTTTCTTT,CASSLNLGQGYTEAFF
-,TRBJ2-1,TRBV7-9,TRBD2,TGTGCCAGCAGTTCACTAGCGGGGGGGCCGATACAGTTCTTC,CASSSLAGGPIQFF